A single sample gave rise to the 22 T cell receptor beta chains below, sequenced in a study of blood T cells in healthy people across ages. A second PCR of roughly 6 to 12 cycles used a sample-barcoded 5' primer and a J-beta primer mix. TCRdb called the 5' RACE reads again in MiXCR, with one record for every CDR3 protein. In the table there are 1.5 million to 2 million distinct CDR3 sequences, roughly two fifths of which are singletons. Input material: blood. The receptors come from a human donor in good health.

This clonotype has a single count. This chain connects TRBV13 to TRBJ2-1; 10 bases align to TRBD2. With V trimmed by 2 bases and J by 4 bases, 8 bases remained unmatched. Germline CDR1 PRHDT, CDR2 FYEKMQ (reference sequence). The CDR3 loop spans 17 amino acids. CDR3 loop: CASSLPKRGGHYNEQFF. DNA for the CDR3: TGTGCCAGCAGCTTACCTAAGCGGGGGGGCCATTACAATGAGCAGTTCTTC.

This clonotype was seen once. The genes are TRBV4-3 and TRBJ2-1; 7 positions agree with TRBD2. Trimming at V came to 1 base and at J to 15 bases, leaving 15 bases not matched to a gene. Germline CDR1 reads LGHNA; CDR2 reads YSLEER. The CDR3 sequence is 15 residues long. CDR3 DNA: TGCGCCAGCAGCCAAGCTAGCGGCTCCTACAATAAGCTGTTCTTC. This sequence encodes CASSQASGSYNKLFF.

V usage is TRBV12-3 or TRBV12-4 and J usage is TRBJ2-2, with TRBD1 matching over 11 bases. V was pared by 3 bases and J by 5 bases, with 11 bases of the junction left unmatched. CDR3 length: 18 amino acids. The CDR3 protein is CASSFGTGGLRGTGELFF. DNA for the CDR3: TGTGCCAGCAGTTTTGGGACAGGGGGTCTAAGAGGGACCGGGGAGCTGTTTTTT.

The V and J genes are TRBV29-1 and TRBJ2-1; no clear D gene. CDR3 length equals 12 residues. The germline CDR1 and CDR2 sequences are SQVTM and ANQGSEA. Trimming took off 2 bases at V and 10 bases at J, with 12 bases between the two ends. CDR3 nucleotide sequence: TGCAGCGTTGAACCCCCAAGAGGCGAGCAGTTCTTC. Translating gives CSVEPPRGEQFF.

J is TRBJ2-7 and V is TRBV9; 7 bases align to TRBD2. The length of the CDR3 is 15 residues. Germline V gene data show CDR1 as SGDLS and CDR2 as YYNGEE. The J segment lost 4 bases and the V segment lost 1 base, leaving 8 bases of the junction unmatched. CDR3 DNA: TGTGCCAGCAGCGTATCAGCGGGGTTGGAGTACGAGCAGTACTTC. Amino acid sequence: CASSVSAGLEYEQYF.

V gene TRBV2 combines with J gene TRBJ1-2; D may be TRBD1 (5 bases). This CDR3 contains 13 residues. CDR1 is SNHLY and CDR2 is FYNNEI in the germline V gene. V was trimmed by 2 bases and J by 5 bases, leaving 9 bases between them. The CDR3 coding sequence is TGTGCCAGCAGTGAAAGGGCAGGGTATGGCTACACCTTC. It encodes CASSERAGYGYTF.

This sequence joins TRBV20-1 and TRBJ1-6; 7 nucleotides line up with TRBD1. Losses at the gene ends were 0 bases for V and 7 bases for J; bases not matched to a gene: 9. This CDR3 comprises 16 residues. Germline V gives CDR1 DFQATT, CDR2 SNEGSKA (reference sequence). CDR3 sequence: CSARDYQTGWNSPLHF. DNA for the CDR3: TGCAGTGCTAGAGATTACCAGACAGGGTGGAATTCACCCCTCCACTTT.

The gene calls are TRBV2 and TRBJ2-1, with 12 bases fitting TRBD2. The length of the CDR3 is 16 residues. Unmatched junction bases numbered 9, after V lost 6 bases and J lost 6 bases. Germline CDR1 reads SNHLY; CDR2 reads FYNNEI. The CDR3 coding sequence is TGTGCCAGCAGCGGACTAGCGGGAAAGCCGGGCAATGAGCAGTTCTTC. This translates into CASSGLAGKPGNEQFF.

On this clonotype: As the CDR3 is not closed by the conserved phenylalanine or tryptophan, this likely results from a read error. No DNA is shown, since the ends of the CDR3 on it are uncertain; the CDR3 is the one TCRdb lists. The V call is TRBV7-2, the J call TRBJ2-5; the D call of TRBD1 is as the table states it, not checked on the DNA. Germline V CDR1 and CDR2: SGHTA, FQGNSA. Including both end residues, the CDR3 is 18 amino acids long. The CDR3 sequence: CASSLGGGQGSDGYTFGS.

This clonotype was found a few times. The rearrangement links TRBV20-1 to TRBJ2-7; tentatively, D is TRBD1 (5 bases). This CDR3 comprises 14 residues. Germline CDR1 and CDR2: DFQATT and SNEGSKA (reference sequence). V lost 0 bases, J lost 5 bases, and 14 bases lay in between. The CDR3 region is CSARDLGAVHEQYF. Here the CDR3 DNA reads TGCAGTGCTAGAGATCTAGGGGCAGTCCACGAGCAGTACTTC.

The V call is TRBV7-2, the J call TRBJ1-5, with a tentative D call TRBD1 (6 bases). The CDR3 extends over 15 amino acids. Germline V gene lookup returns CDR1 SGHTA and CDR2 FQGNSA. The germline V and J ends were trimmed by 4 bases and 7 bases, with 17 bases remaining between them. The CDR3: CASSYGTRVKQPQHF. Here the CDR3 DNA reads TGTGCCAGCAGCTACGGGACAAGGGTAAAGCAGCCCCAGCATTTT.

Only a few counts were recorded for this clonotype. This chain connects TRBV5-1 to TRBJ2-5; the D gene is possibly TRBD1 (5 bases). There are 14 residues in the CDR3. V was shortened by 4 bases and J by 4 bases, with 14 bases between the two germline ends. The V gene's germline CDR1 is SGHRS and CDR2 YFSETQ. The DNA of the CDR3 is TGCGCCAGCAGCCAGCGACAGTTTTTAGAGACCCAGTACTTC. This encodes CASSQRQFLETQYF.

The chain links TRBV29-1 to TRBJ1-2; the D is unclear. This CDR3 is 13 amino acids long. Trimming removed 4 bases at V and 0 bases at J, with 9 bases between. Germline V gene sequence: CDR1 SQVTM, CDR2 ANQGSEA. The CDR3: CSVVGISNYGYTF. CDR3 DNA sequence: TGCAGCGTTGTGGGGATTTCTAACTATGGCTACACCTTC.

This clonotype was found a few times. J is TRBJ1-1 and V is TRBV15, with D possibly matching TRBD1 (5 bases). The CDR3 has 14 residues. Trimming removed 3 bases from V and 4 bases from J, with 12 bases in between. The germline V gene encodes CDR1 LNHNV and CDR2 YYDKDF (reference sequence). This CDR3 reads CATSRDTQATEAFF. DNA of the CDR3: TGTGCCACCAGCAGGGACACCCAGGCCACTGAAGCTTTCTTT.

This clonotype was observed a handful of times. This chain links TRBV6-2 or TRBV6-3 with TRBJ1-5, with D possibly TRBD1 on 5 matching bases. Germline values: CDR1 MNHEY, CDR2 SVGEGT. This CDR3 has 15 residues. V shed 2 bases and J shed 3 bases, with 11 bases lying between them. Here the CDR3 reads CASSYTRQPNQPQHF. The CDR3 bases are TGTGCCAGCAGTTACACAAGACAGCCCAATCAGCCCCAGCATTTT.

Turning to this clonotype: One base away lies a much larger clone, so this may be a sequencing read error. The DNA for the CDR3 is TGTGCCAGCAGCCTCCGACAGTACTATGGCTACACCTTC. Translated: CASSLRQYYGYTF. The chain recombines TRBV6-2 or TRBV6-3 with TRBJ1-2; D is perhaps TRBD1 (5 bases). The CDR3 contains 13 residues. The germline CDR1 and CDR2 sequences are MNHEY and SVGEGT. Trimming cost V 6 bases and J 3 bases, with 11 bases left between them.

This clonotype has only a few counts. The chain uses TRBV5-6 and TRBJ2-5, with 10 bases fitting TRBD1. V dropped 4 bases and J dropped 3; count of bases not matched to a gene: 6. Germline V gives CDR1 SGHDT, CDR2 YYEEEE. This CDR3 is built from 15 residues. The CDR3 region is CASSLGTGVKETQYF. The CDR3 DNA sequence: TGTGCCAGCAGCCTAGGGACAGGGGTTAAAGAGACCCAGTACTTC.

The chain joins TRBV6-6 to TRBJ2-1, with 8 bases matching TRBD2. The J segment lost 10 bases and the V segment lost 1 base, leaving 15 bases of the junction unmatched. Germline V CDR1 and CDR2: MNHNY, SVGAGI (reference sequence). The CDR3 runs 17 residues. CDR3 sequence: CASSYFGTSGGAPEQFF. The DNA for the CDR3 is TGTGCCAGCAGTTACTTTGGGACTAGTGGGGGGGCTCCCGAGCAGTTCTTC.

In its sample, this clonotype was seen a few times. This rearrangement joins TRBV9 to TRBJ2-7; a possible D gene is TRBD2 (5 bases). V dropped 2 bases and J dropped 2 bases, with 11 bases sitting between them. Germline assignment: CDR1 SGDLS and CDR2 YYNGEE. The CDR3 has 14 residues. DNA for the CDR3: TGTGCCAGCAGCGTTGAGGGTAGGACCTACGAGCAGTACTTC. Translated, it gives CASSVEGRTYEQYF.

CDR3 loop: CASSLQGQRETQYF. The CDR3 nucleotides read TGTGCCAGCAGTTTACAGGGCCAAAGAGAGACCCAGTACTTC. This chain uses TRBV12-3 or TRBV12-4 with TRBJ2-5; D may be TRBD1 (5 bases). V lost 2 bases, J lost 4 bases, and 11 bases lay in between. CDR3 size: 14 residues.

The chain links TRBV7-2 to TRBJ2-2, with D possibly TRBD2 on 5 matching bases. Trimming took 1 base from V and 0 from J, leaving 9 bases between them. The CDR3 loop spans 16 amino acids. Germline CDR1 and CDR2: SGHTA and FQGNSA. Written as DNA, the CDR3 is TGTGCCAGCAGCTTAGGGAGGTCCACGAACACCGGGGAGCTGTTTTTT. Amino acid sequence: CASSLGRSTNTGELFF. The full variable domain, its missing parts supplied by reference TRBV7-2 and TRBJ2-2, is GAGVSQSPSNKVTEKGKDVELRCDPISGHTALYWYRQSLGQGLEFLIYFQGNSAPDKSGLPSDRFSAERTGGSVSTLTIQRTQQEDSAVYLCASSLGRSTNTGELFFGEGSRLTVL.

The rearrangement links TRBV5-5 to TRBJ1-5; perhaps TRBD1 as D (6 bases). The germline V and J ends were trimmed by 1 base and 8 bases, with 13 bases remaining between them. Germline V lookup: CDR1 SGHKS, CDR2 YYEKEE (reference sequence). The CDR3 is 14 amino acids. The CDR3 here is CASSLWDKGKPQHF. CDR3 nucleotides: TGTGCCAGCAGCTTGTGGGACAAAGGGAAGCCCCAGCATTTT.